This T cell receptor beta chain was profiled in a study of blood T cell repertoires in COVID-19. Study summary: Researchers got acute and convalescent COVID-19 samples from the United States, Italy and Spain. Nucleic acid was either cDNA or gDNA, and it came from T cells, B-cell-depleted T cells, or PBMCs.

V was trimmed by 0 bases and J by 5 bases, leaving 14 bases between them. Germline-derived CDR1 and CDR2 are LGHNT and FRNRAP. This CDR3 comprises 16 residues. TCRdb's copy holds only in-frame clones and misses some; the assay was immunoSEQ multiplex PCR. This table holds over 200,000 clones, 80% to 90% found once. The chain recombines TRBV12-5 with TRBJ2-1; D call uncertain. This sequence originates from a woman in her twenties or thirties who had been exposed to COVID-19. Sequencing input: PBMCs or T cells enriched from blood (not recorded which). The CDR3 DNA reads as TGTGCTAGTGGTTTGGTCCCACAGTCCTTTAACAATGAGCAGTTCTTC. This codes for CASGLVPQSFNNEQFF.